The 26 T cell receptor beta chains listed next were all sequenced from one sample in a study of T cell responses to AZD1222 COVID-19 vaccine. Sequencing was performed with immunoSEQ multiplex PCR; in TCRdb, only in-frame clones are kept and a portion is missing. Among more than 100,000 clones, around 92% were seen once, and the ten largest hold around 15%. The material was peripheral blood, obtained on day 0 of AZD1222 vaccination. These receptors came from an adult in good health.

The chain combines TRBV6-6 with TRBJ2-7, with D maybe TRBD2 (6 bases). This CDR3 is built from 15 residues. V lost 4 bases and J lost 6, with 19 bases in between. Per the germline V gene, CDR1 is MNHNY and CDR2 is SVGAGI (reference sequence). The CDR3 protein is CASSSRGGFHGEQYF. In nucleotides, the CDR3 is TGTGCCAGCAGTTCCCGGGGAGGTTTTCACGGCGAGCAGTACTTC.

CDR3 residues: CASSKTGGNLYEQYF. CDR3 sequence (DNA): TGTGCCAGTAGCAAAACTGGGGGCAACCTCTACGAGCAGTACTTC. This chain links TRBV19 with TRBJ2-7; a weak D match, TRBD1 (6 bases). CDR3 length: 15 residues. In germline, CDR1 is LNHDA, CDR2 SQIVND (reference sequence). Trimming pared 6 bases from V and 3 bases from J, leaving 18 bases between.

The V gene is TRBV4-3, the J gene TRBJ1-3; 7 positions agree with TRBD1. Trimming took 1 base from V and 1 from J; bases not matched to a gene: 4. The germline V gene encodes CDR1 LGHNA and CDR2 YSLEER. CDR3 size: 16 residues. CDR3 DNA sequence: TGCGCCAGCAGCCAAGCCGCGACAGGGTCTGGAAACACCATATATTTT. It encodes CASSQAATGSGNTIYF.

This chain connects TRBV6-1 to TRBJ1-2; 8 bases agree with TRBD1. Germline lookup yields CDR1 MNHNS and CDR2 SASEGT. The V gene end was trimmed by 2 bases and the J gene end by 1 base; junction bases not matched to a gene: 6. This CDR3 region has 16 residues. CDR3 in DNA: TGTGCCAGCAGTGAATGGACAGGGCTTGGTAACTATGGCTACACCTTC. Protein: CASSEWTGLGNYGYTF.

V and J are TRBV3-1 (or the pseudogene TRBV3-2) and TRBJ2-1; TRBD2 is a possible D gene (5 bases). The CDR3 runs 20 residues. The V end was cut by 0 bases, the J end by 7 bases, with 28 bases between. The germline V gene encodes CDR1 LGHDT and CDR2 YNNKEL (reference sequence). The CDR3 nucleotides read TGTGCCAGCAGCCAAGATCGACTTTCTCAGGAAGCGGACTTTAGTAATGAGCAGTTCTTC. Translated, it gives CASSQDRLSQEADFSNEQFF.

The J gene is TRBJ2-7, the V gene TRBV12-3 or TRBV12-4; perhaps D is TRBD1 or TRBD2 (7 bases each). CDR3 length: 11 residues. V was cut by 10 bases and J by 6 bases, with 13 bases left in between. The CDR3 region has the DNA TGTGCCACCAGGGGGGGAGGCGAGCAGTACTTC. Amino acids: CATRGGGEQYF.

The chain links TRBV4-1 to TRBJ1-1, with 10 nucleotides matching TRBD1. With 3 bases clipped from V and 1 base from J, the junction kept 11 bases outside the gene matches. The CDR3 is made up of 18 amino acids. Germline CDR1 MGHRA, CDR2 YSYEKL. The CDR3 region has the DNA TGCGCCAGCAGCCACCCGGGACAGGGGCCTTTCGGGAACACTGAAGCTTTCTTT. Protein sequence: CASSHPGQGPFGNTEAFF.

This clone was seen more than once but under ten times. The gene calls are TRBV5-4 and TRBJ2-7; no firm D call. The CDR3 totals 15 residues. Germline CDR1 reads SGHNT; CDR2 reads YYREEE (reference sequence). Trimming cost V 4 bases and J 0 bases, with 14 bases left between them. The CDR3 DNA sequence: TGTGCCAGCAGCCCAGGACCGGGCCTCTCCTACGAGCAGTACTTC. This encodes CASSPGPGLSYEQYF.

This chain uses TRBV6-5 with TRBJ1-1, with TRBD1 identical over 9 bases. The germline V gene has CDR1 MNHEY and CDR2 SVGAGI. This CDR3 has 15 residues. The V and J ends lost 6 bases and 3 bases, in that order; junction bases with no gene match: 8. As DNA, the CDR3 is TGTGCCAGCAGCCCCCACCGGGACAGGGACACTGAAGCTTTCTTT. Amino acid sequence: CASSPHRDRDTEAFF.

The chain uses TRBV6-2 or TRBV6-3 and TRBJ2-1; D is uncertain. Deletions cut 4 bases from V and 9 bases from J, with 16 bases between. This CDR3 region has 14 residues. Germline V gene sequence: CDR1 MNHEY, CDR2 SVGEGT. The CDR3, as DNA: TGTGCCAGCAGTTTACTTTCATCGTTGGGTGAGCAGTTCTTC. Amino acid sequence: CASSLLSSLGEQFF.

The chain couples TRBV9 to TRBJ2-5, with TRBD1 matching over 8 bases. J gave up 1 base and V 4 bases, and 9 bases lay outside the gene matches. Germline CDR1 SGDLS, CDR2 YYNGEE. CDR3 length: 16 amino acids. As DNA, the CDR3 is TGTGCCAGCAGCCTTAGGACAGGGCAACCCCAAGAGACCCAGTACTTC. Protein sequence: CASSLRTGQPQETQYF.

A single count supports this clone. V usage is TRBV10-1 and J usage is TRBJ1-1, with 8 bases lining up with TRBD1. J was trimmed by 4 bases and V by 0 bases; bases with no gene match: 4. Germline loops: CDR1 WNHNN, CDR2 SYGVQD (reference sequence). CDR3 size: 15 residues. The CDR3, as DNA: TGCGCCAGCAGTGAGTCGCAGGGGGCCCGCACTGAAGCTTTCTTT. Amino acids: CASSESQGARTEAFF.

This sequence joins TRBV9 and TRBJ2-7; 9 bases align to TRBD1. The ends lost 0 bases at V and 3 bases at J; junction bases unmatched: 1. The CDR3 consists of 14 residues. Looked up from germline, CDR1 is SGDLS and CDR2 is YYNGEE. CDR3 in amino acids: CASSVGQGGYEQYF. The CDR3 nucleotides are TGTGCCAGCAGCGTAGGACAGGGGGGCTACGAGCAGTACTTC.

V usage is TRBV28 and J usage is TRBJ1-3; D gene uncertain. The CDR3 is made up of 13 amino acids. Germline V gene lookup returns CDR1 MDHEN and CDR2 SYDVKM. V lost 7 bases to trimming and J lost 0 bases, with 7 bases between them. The CDR3 nucleotides are TGTGCCAGCACTTCCTTCTCTGGAAACACCATATATTTT. Residues: CASTSFSGNTIYF. Drawing the rest from reference TRBV28 and TRBJ1-3, the complete variable domain is DVKVTQSSRYLVKRTGEKVFLECVQDMDHENMFWYRQDPGLGLRLIYFSYDVKMKEKGDIPEGYSVSREKKERFSLILESASTNQTSMYLCASTSFSGNTIYFGEGSWLTVV.

The chain has TRBV4-1 and TRBJ2-1, with 10 bases aligning to TRBD2. Germline V gene sequence: CDR1 MGHRA, CDR2 YSYEKL. After removal of 1 base from V and 9 bases from J, the junction contained 6 bases not matched to a gene. The CDR3 consists of 15 residues. CDR3 coding DNA: TGCGCCAGCAGCCAAGGATCTAGCGGGAGAGGTGAGCAGTTCTTC. Its protein product is CASSQGSSGRGEQFF.

The V call is TRBV19, the J call TRBJ2-3; 13 bases line up with TRBD2. CDR3 length: 15 amino acids. CDR1 is LNHDA, CDR2 SQIVND, per germline (reference sequence). V was pared by 5 bases and J by 4 bases, with 3 bases of the junction left unmatched. CDR3 in DNA: TGTGCCAGTAGTCGGACTAGCGGGAGCGCAGATACGCAGTATTTT. Translated: CASSRTSGSADTQYF.

This sequence joins TRBV4-3 and TRBJ1-1; TRBD1 is a possible D gene (6 bases). CDR1 and CDR2 (germline): LGHNA, YSLEER. V lost 0 bases to trimming and J lost 3 bases, with 23 bases between them. The CDR3 extends over 19 amino acids. The CDR3 DNA is TGCGCCAGCAGCCAAGAGACGTGGAGCGGAACAGGGCGTGACACTGAAGCTTTCTTT. Encoded protein: CASSQETWSGTGRDTEAFF.

This chain joins TRBV28 and TRBJ2-5; TRBD2 matches 12 bases. Trimming at V came to 2 bases and at J to 4 bases, leaving 5 bases not matched to a gene. The CDR3 spans 16 residues. CDR1 MDHEN and CDR2 SYDVKM come from the germline V gene. CDR3 amino acids: CASSLPGLAGLETQYF. CDR3 sequence (DNA): TGTGCCAGCAGTTTACCGGGACTAGCGGGTTTAGAGACCCAGTACTTC. The full variable domain, rest sourced from reference TRBV28 and TRBJ2-5, is DVKVTQSSRYLVKRTGEKVFLECVQDMDHENMFWYRQDPGLGLRLIYFSYDVKMKEKGDIPEGYSVSREKKERFSLILESASTNQTSMYLCASSLPGLAGLETQYFGPGTRLLVL.

CDR3 bases: TGTGCCACCGCGGGACGGCCCTTTGAAAAACTGTTTTTT. This codes for CATAGRPFEKLFF. The V and J genes are TRBV12-3 or TRBV12-4 and TRBJ1-4, with D possibly being TRBD1 (5 bases). The CDR3 length is 13 residues. V dropped 10 bases and J dropped 7 bases, with 16 bases sitting between them.

The chain is built from TRBV10-3 and TRBJ1-2; D is ambiguous. The CDR3 extends over 13 amino acids. In germline, CDR1 is ENHRY, CDR2 SYGVKD. Trimming removed 3 bases at V and 3 bases at J, with 8 bases between. CDR3 DNA sequence: TGTGCCATCAGTGAATTACAGTACTATGGCTACACCTTC. It encodes CAISELQYYGYTF.

The chain is built from TRBV28 and TRBJ2-7, with TRBD1 as a possible D gene (5 bases). The V and J ends lost 2 bases and 2 bases respectively, with 16 bases between them. Germline assignment: CDR1 MDHEN and CDR2 SYDVKM. This CDR3 spans 16 amino acids. CDR3 residues: CASSLASGAQAYEQYF. DNA for the CDR3: TGTGCCAGCAGTTTAGCGTCTGGGGCCCAAGCCTACGAGCAGTACTTC.

This clone was seen a handful of times. CDR3 region: CASSLAADQPQHF. DNA for the CDR3: TGCGCCAGCAGCTTGGCAGCCGATCAGCCCCAGCATTTT. The genes are TRBV5-1 and TRBJ1-5; D remains ambiguous. Germline V gives CDR1 SGHRS, CDR2 YFSETQ. The V gene lost 0 bases and the J gene lost 5 bases, with 6 bases spanning the gap. CDR3 size: 13 residues.

The chain carries TRBV19 and TRBJ2-2, with 7 bases aligning to TRBD2. V shed 6 bases, J shed 5 bases, and the junction held 6 bases outside the gene matches. Per germline, CDR1 LNHDA and CDR2 SQIVND (reference sequence). The CDR3 loop spans 14 amino acids. CDR3 protein: CASRLPAGTGELFF. For the CDR3, the DNA is TGTGCCAGTAGACTTCCAGCGGGGACCGGGGAGCTGTTTTTT. The variable domain in full, completed from reference TRBV19 and TRBJ2-2, reads DGGITQSPKYLFRKEGQNVTLSCEQNLNHDAMYWYRQDPGQGLRLIYYSQIVNDFQKGDIAEGYSVSREKKESFPLTVTSAQKNPTAFYLCASRLPAGTGELFFGEGSRLTVL.

This chain links TRBV19 with TRBJ2-7; D possibly uses TRBD1 or TRBD2 (6 bases each). V lost 3 bases and J lost 3, with 12 bases in between. Germline V CDR1 and CDR2: LNHDA, SQIVND (reference sequence). CDR3 length: 14 amino acids. CDR3 protein: CASSMRRGNYEQYF. The CDR3 bases are TGTGCCAGTAGTATGCGGAGGGGGAACTACGAGCAGTACTTC.

V usage is TRBV2 and J usage is TRBJ1-1; weak D call: TRBD1 (5 bases). Germline loops: CDR1 SNHLY, CDR2 FYNNEI. CDR3 size: 10 residues. V was pared by 7 bases and J by 8 bases, with 8 bases between. CDR3 in DNA: TGTGCCAGCATGGGGCCCGAAGCTTTCTTT. Amino acid sequence: CASMGPEAFF.

About this clone itself: One end of the junction is discordant with germline, which a read error may explain. The chain recombines TRBV6-6 with TRBJ1-2; D possibly corresponds to TRBD1 (6 bases). The CDR3 contains 14 residues. In germline, CDR1 is MNHNY, CDR2 SVGAGI (reference sequence). The CDR3 protein is CASRTEQGNYGYAF. The CDR3 DNA is TGTGCCAGCAGGACCGAACAGGGAAACTATGGCTACGCCTTC.